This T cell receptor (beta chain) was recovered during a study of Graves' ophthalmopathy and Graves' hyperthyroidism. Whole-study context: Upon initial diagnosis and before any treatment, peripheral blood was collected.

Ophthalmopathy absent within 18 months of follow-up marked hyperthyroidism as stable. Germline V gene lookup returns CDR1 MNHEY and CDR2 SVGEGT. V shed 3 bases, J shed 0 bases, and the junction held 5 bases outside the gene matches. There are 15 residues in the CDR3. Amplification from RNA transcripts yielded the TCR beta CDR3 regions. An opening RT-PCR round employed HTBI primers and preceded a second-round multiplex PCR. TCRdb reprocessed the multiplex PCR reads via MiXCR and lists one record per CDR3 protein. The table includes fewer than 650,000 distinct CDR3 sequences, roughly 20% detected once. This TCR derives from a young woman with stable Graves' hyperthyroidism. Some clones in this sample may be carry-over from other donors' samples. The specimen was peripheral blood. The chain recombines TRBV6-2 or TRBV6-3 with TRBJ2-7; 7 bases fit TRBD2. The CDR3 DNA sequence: TGTGCCAGCAGTTATGAAGCGGGAAGCTCCTACGAGCAGTACTTC. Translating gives CASSYEAGSSYEQYF.